This entry features one TCR beta chain sequence. This entry belongs to a study of blood T cell repertoires in COVID-19. Study in general: COVID-19 samples from acute and convalescent phases originated in the United States, Italy and Spain. PBMCs, B-cell-depleted T cells, or T cells were the source of the cDNA or gDNA that made up the material.

Original handling: The assay estimated nucleated cells by amplifying reference gene primers. Here immunoSEQ multiplex PCR was the method, and the copy in TCRdb shows in-frame clones only, minus some. The D gene and trimming were derived from the DNA, and the V and J assignments and clone size from that table. This table holds 200,000 to 300,000 clones, more than 75% found once. Germline CDR1 and CDR2: LNHDA and SQIVND (reference sequence). The CDR3 has 16 residues. V was shortened by 10 bases and J by 4 bases, with 24 bases between the two germline ends. The specimen was peripheral blood. The chain joins TRBV19 to TRBJ2-3; the D gene is possibly TRBD2 (7 bases). The clonotype originates from a woman aged 25 to 39 who had recovered from COVID-19. CDR3 region: CATRSRGGAQPDTQYF. As DNA, the CDR3 is TGTGCCACCAGGAGCCGTGGGGGGGCGCAACCAGATACGCAGTATTTT. The whole variable domain, remainder taken from reference TRBV19 and TRBJ2-3, is DGGITQSPKYLFRKEGQNVTLSCEQNLNHDAMYWYRQDPGQGLRLIYYSQIVNDFQKGDIAEGYSVSREKKESFPLTVTSAQKNPTAFYLCATRSRGGAQPDTQYFGPGTRLTVL.